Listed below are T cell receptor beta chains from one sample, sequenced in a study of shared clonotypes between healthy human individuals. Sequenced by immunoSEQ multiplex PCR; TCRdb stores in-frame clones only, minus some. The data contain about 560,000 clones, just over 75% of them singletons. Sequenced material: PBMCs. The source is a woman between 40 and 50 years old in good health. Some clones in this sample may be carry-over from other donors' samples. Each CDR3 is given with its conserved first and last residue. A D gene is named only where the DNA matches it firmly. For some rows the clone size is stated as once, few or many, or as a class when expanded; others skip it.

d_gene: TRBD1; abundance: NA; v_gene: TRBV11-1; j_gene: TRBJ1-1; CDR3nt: TGTGCCAGCAGCCGGTGGGGACAGCTGAACACTGAAGCTTTCTTT; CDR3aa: CASSRWGQLNTEAFF
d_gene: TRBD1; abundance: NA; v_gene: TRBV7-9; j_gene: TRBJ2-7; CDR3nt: TGTGCCAGCAGCTCCGTGACAGGGGGTTCCTACGAGCAGTACTTC; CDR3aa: CASSSVTGGSYEQYF
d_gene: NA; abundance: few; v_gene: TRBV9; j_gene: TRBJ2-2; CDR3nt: TGTGCCAGCAGCGTAGTATCAGGAATGAACACCGGGGAGCTGTTTTTT; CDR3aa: CASSVVSGMNTGELFF
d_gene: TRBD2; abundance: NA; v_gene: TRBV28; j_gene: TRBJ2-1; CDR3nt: TGTGCCAGCAGTTCGCCGACTAGCGGGAAATTCAATGAGCAGTTCTTC; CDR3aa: CASSSPTSGKFNEQFF
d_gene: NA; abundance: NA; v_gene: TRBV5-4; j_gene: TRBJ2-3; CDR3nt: TGTGCCAGCAGCCGGACAGTCTCTAGCACAGATACGCAGTATTTT; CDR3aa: CASSRTVSSTDTQYF
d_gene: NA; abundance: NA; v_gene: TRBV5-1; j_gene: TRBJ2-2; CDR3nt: TGCGCCAGCAGCTTCACGGGAGTGGGCACCGGGGAGCTGTTTTTT; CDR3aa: CASSFTGVGTGELFF
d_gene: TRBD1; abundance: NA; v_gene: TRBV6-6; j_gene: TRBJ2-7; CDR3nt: TGTGCCAGCAGACATCGACAGGGCCTGTACGAGCAGTACTTC; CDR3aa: CASRHRQGLYEQYF
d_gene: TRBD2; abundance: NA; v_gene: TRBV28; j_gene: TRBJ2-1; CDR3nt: TGTGCCAGCGGAGCGGGAGGTGCCTACAATGAGCAGTTCTTC; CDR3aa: CASGAGGAYNEQFF
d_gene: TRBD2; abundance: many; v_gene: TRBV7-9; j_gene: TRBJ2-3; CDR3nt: TGTGCCAGCAGCTTCGGGCTAGCGGGGGGCGGAACTAGCACAGATACGCAGTATTTT; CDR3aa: CASSFGLAGGGTSTDTQYF
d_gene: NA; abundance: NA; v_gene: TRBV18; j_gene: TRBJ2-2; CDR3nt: TGTGCCAGCTCACCACCCTTGAACACCGGGGAGCTGTTTTTT; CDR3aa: CASSPPLNTGELFF
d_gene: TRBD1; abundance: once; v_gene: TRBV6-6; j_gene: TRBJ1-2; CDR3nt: TGTGCCAGCAGTTACTCGGACAGGGATTACTATGGCTACACCTTC; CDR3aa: CASSYSDRDYYGYTF
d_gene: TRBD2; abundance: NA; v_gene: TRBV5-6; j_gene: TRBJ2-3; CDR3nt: TGTGCCAGCAGCTTGGCGGCGGGGGGGATAGTAGATACGCAGTATTTT; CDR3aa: CASSLAAGGIVDTQYF
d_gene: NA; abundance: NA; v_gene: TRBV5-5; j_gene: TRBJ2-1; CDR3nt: TGTGCCAGCAGCTTGGGGGGATTTCGGGTAGACAATGAGCAGTTCTTC; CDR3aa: CASSLGGFRVDNEQFF
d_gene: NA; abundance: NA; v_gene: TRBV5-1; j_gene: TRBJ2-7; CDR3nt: TGCGCCAGCAGCTTGGGGCAGGTGGGGATATCCGAGCAGTACTTC; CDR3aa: CASSLGQVGISEQYF
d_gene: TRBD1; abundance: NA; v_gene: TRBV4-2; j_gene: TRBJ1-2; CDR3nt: TGTGCCAGCAGCCAAGTGCAGGGGGGCAACTATGGCTACACCTTC; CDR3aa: CASSQVQGGNYGYTF
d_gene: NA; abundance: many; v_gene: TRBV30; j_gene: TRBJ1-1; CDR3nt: TGTGCCTGGGCCCCGGGGAACACTGAAGCTTTCTTT; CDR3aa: CAWAPGNTEAFF